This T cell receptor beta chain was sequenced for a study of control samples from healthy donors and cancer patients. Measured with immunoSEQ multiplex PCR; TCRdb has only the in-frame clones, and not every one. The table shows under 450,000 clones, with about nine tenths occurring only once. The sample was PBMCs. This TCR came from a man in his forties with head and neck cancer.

CDR3 residues: CASSYGQGMNTEAFF. CDR3 sequence (DNA): TGTGCCAGCAGTTACGGACAGGGGATGAACACTGAAGCTTTCTTT. The V call is TRBV6-5, the J call TRBJ1-1, with 9 positions matching TRBD1. Losses at the gene ends were 2 bases for V and 0 bases for J; bases not matched to a gene: 1. Germline V gives CDR1 MNHEY, CDR2 SVGAGI. The CDR3 has 15 residues.